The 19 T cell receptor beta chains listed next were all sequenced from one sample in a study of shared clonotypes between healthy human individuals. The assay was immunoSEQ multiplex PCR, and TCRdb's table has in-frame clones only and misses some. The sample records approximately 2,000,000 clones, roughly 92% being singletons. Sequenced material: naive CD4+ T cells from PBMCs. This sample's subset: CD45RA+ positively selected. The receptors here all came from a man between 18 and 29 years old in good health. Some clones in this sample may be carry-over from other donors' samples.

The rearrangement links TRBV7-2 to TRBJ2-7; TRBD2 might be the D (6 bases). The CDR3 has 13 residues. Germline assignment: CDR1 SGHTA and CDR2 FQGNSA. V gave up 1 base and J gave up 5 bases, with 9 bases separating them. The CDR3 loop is CASSLGRGDEQYF. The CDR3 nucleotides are TGTGCCAGCAGCTTAGGGAGGGGCGACGAGCAGTACTTC.

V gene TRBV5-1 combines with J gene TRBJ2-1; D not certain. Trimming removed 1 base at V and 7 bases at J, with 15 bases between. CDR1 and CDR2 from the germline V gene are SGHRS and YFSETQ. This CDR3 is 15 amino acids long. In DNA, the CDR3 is TGCGCCAGCAGCTTGTTTAGCCTTCCTCTTAATGAGCAGTTCTTC. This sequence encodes CASSLFSLPLNEQFF. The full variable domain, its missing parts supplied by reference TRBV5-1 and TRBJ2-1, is KAGVTQTPRYLIKTRGQQVTLSCSPISGHRSVSWYQQTPGQGLQFLFEYFSETQRNKGNFPGRFSGRQFSNSRSEMNVSTLELGDSALYLCASSLFSLPLNEQFFGPGTRLTVL.

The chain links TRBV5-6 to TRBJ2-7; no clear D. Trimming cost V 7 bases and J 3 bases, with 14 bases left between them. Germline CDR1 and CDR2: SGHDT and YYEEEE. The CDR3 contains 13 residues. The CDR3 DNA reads TGTGCCAGCGGTCTATCGGGCAACTACGAGCAGTACTTC. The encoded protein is CASGLSGNYEQYF.

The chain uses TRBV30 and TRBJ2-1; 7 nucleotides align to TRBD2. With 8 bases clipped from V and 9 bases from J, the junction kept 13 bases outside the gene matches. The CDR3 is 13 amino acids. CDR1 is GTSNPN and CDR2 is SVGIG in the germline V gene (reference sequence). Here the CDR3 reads CALGQGGRGEQFF. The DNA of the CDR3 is TGTGCCCTGGGGCAGGGAGGGCGGGGTGAGCAGTTCTTC.

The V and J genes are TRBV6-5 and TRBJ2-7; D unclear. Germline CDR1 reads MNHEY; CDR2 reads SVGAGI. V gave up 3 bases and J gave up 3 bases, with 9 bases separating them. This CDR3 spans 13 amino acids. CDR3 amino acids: CASSYYRSYEQYF. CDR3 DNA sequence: TGTGCCAGCAGTTATTACAGAAGCTACGAGCAGTACTTC.

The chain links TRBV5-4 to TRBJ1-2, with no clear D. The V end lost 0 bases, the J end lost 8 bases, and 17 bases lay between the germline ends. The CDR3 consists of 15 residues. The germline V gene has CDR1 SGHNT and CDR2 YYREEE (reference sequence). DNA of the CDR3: TGTGCCAGCAGCTTGGATTCAAACCCTACGGGGGGCTACACCTTC. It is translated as CASSLDSNPTGGYTF.

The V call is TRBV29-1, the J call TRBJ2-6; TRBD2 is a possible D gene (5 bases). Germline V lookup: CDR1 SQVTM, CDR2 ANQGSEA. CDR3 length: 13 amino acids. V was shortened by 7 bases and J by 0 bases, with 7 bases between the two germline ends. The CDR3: CSAGSSGANVLTF. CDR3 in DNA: TGCAGCGCGGGGAGCTCTGGGGCCAACGTCCTGACTTTC.

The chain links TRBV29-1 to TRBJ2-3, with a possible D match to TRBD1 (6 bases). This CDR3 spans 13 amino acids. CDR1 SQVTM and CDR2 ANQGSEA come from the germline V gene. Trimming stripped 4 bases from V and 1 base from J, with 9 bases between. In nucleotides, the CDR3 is TGCAGCGTTGGCAGGGGAGGCACAGATACGCAGTATTTT. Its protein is CSVGRGGTDTQYF.

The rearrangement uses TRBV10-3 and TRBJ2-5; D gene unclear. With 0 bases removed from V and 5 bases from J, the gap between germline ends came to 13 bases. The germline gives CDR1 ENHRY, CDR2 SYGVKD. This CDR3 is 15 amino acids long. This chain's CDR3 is CAISESRTSSETQYF. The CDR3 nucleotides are TGTGCCATCAGTGAGTCGAGGACCTCTTCCGAGACCCAGTACTTC.

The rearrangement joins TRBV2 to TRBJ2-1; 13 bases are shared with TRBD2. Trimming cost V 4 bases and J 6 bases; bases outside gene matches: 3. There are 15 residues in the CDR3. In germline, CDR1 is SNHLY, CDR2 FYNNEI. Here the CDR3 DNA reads TGTGCCAGCAGTGCGGGACTAGCGGGGTCCAATGAGCAGTTCTTC. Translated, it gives CASSAGLAGSNEQFF.

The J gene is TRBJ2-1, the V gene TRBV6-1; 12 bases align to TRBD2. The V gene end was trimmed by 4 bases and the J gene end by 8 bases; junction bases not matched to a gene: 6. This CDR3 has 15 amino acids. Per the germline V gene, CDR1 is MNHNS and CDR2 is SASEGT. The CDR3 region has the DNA TGTGCCAGCAGTGTGCTAGCGGGAGGGCCGGATGAGCAGTTCTTC. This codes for CASSVLAGGPDEQFF.

In nucleotides, the CDR3 is TGCGCCAGCAGCTTGGGAAGCTTGTCCTACAATGAGCAGTTCTTC. Protein product: CASSLGSLSYNEQFF. The chain carries TRBV5-1 and TRBJ2-1; no clear D gene. The CDR3 runs 15 residues. Germline-derived CDR1 and CDR2 are SGHRS and YFSETQ. Trimming removed 0 bases from V and 1 base from J, with 8 bases in between. Together with reference TRBV5-1 and TRBJ2-1, the CDR3 gives the full variable domain: KAGVTQTPRYLIKTRGQQVTLSCSPISGHRSVSWYQQTPGQGLQFLFEYFSETQRNKGNFPGRFSGRQFSNSRSEMNVSTLELGDSALYLCASSLGSLSYNEQFFGPGTRLTVL.

In DNA form, the CDR3 reads TGCGCCAGCAGCCAAGATTGGGACAGGGATCAGCCCCAGCATTTT. Translated: CASSQDWDRDQPQHF. V is TRBV4-3 and J is TRBJ1-5; 9 bases map to TRBD1. Germline lookup yields CDR1 LGHNA and CDR2 YSLEER. CDR3 length: 15 amino acids. The junction had 2 bases not matched to a gene; V was cut back by 0 bases and J by 5 bases.

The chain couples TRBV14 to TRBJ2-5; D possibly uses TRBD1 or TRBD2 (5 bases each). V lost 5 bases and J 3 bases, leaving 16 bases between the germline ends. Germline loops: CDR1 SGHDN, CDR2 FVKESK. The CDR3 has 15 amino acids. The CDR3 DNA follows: TGTGCCAGCAGCAGAAACCGGGACCAAAAAGAGACCCAGTACTTC. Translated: CASSRNRDQKETQYF.

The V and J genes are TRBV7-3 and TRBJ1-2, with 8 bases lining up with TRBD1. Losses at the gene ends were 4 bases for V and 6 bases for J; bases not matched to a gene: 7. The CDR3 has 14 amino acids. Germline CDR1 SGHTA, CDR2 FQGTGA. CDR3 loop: CASSSTQGVDGYTF. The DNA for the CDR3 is TGTGCCAGCAGCTCAACACAGGGGGTCGATGGCTACACCTTC. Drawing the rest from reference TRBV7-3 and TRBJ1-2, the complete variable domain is GAGVSQTPSNKVTEKGKYVELRCDPISGHTALYWYRQSLGQGPEFLIYFQGTGAADDSGLPNDRFFAVRPEGSVSTLKIQRTERGDSAVYLCASSSTQGVDGYTFGSGTRLTVV.

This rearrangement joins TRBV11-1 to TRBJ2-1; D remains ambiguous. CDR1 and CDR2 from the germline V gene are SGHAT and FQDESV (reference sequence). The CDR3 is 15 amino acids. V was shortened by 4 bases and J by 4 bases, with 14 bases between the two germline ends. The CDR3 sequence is CASSSFRGLYNEQFF. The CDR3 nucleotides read TGTGCCAGCAGCTCGTTCCGCGGATTATACAATGAGCAGTTCTTC.

The CDR3: CASSQDPNSYEQYF. In nucleotides, the CDR3 is TGCGCCAGCAGCCAAGACCCCAACTCCTACGAGCAGTACTTC. The chain combines TRBV4-3 with TRBJ2-7; D gene unclear. The V end was cut by 0 bases, the J end by 0 bases, with 6 bases between. Looked up from germline, CDR1 is LGHNA and CDR2 is YSLEER. This CDR3 has 14 residues.

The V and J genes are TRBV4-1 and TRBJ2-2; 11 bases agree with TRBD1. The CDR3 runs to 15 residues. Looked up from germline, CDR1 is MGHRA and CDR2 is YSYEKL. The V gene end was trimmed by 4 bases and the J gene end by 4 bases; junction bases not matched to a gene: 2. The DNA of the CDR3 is TGCGCCAGCAGCCCCGGGACAGGGGGCACCGGGGAGCTGTTTTTT. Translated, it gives CASSPGTGGTGELFF.

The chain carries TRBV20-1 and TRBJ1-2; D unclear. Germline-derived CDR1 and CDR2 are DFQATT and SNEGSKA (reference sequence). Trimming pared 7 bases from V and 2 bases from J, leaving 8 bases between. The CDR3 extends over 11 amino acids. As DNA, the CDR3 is TGCAGTGTCAGGTTGAACTATGGCTACACCTTC. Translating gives CSVRLNYGYTF.